One and the same sample provided the 23 T cell receptor beta chains below, sequenced in a study of CXCR3-negative and CXCR3-positive naive CD8 T cells. UMI-labeled 5' RACE yielded the TRB cDNA libraries. TCRdb reanalyzed the 5' RACE reads, giving one entry per CDR3 protein sequence and no DNA. The ten most abundant clones cover nearly 0.5% of a sample with about 130,000 distinct CDR3 sequences. The sequencing input was naive CXCR3- CD8+ T cells from blood. Documented subset: CD45RO-CCR7+CD27+CD95- naive CD8+ T cells lacking CXCR3 (TNR3-). Source of these receptors: a human donor in good health. Some clones in this sample may be carry-over from other donors' samples.

This rearrangement joins TRBV4-1 to TRBJ2-7. This CDR3 is built from 15 residues. CDR1 is MGHRA and CDR2 is YSYEKL in the germline V gene. Here the CDR3 reads CASSQEDRKADEQYF.

The V gene is TRBV14, the J gene TRBJ2-7; checking the TCRdb D call of TRBD1 is not possible without DNA. CDR3 length: 17 amino acids. CDR1 and CDR2 (germline): SGHDN, FVKESK. The CDR3: CASSPHGRGQGRWEQYF.

The chain recombines TRBV10-3 with TRBJ2-7. The germline gives CDR1 ENHRY, CDR2 SYGVKD. The CDR3 is 15 residues long. The CDR3 spells CAISEESGSLYEQYF.

This chain connects TRBV7-8 to TRBJ2-3. From germline, CDR1 is SGHVS and CDR2 FQNEAQ. CDR3 length equals 13 residues. CDR3 amino acids: CASSDAGTDTQYF.

The chain couples TRBV5-1 to TRBJ1-1; checking the TCRdb D call of TRBD1 is not possible without DNA. The germline V gene has CDR1 SGHRS and CDR2 YFSETQ. CDR3 length: 14 amino acids. The CDR3 is CASSSGTGVTEAFF.

CDR3 residues: CASGGVYEQYF. This chain uses TRBV27 with TRBJ2-7; without DNA, the TCRdb call of TRBD1 cannot be checked. The length of the CDR3 is 11 residues. The germline CDR1 and CDR2 sequences are MNHEY and SMNVEV (reference sequence).

V usage is TRBV7-9 and J usage is TRBJ2-1; the D call of TRBD2 rests on TCRdb alone, since no DNA is present to check it. This CDR3 has 17 residues. Germline V gives CDR1 SEHNR, CDR2 FQNEAQ (reference sequence). This CDR3 reads CASSPPWRRERNNEQFF.

CDR3 loop: CASRRTDSTDTQYF. The rearrangement joins TRBV6-5 to TRBJ2-3; TCRdb picks TRBD1, but there is no DNA to check that call. The CDR3 extends over 14 amino acids. From germline, CDR1 is MNHEY and CDR2 SVGAGI.

V and J are TRBV2 and TRBJ2-7; TCRdb indicates TRBD2, and absent DNA this call remains unverified. CDR1 is SNHLY and CDR2 is FYNNEI in the germline V gene. The length of the CDR3 is 15 residues. The CDR3 sequence: CASELAGNPSYEQYF.

This chain connects TRBV6-5 to TRBJ1-2. Germline V gene sequence: CDR1 MNHEY, CDR2 SVGAGI. The CDR3 consists of 15 residues. CDR3 protein: CASSYSGPASYGYTF.

The chain has TRBV29-1 and TRBJ2-7; TCRdb picks TRBD1, but there is no DNA to check that call. The V gene's germline CDR1 is SQVTM and CDR2 ANQGSEA. CDR3 length: 15 residues. The CDR3 loop reads CSVEEGAKSSYEQYF.

The V call is TRBV4-1, the J call TRBJ2-1; TCRdb's assignment of TRBD2 cannot be checked, as there is no DNA. The germline V gene encodes CDR1 MGHRA and CDR2 YSYEKL. The CDR3 has 17 residues. CDR3 sequence reads: CASSHRTSGEFDNEQFF.

The chain recombines TRBV12-3 or TRBV12-4 with TRBJ2-7; TCRdb gives TRBD2 as the D gene, but with no DNA this cannot be confirmed. CDR3 length: 16 residues. The CDR3 spells CASSSTLAGGAYEQYF.

The chain has TRBV4-3 and TRBJ2-7; the TRBD2 assignment by TCRdb is unverifiable without DNA. The CDR3 spans 15 residues. Per the germline V gene, CDR1 is LGHNA and CDR2 is YSLEER. The CDR3: CASSQVRGMGYEQYF.

The genes are TRBV19 and TRBJ2-1. Germline assignment: CDR1 LNHDA and CDR2 SQIVND (reference sequence). The CDR3 sequence is 16 residues long. CDR3 residues: CASSIDGVSSYNEQFF.

The rearrangement uses TRBV12-3 or TRBV12-4 and TRBJ2-3. The CDR3 is made up of 14 amino acids. CDR3 residues: CASSSSLSTDTQYF.

CDR3: CSVSHRGPYNEQFF. The J gene is TRBJ2-1, the V gene TRBV29-1; TCRdb proposes TRBD1, but this gene call is untestable without DNA. Germline CDR1 is SQVTM and CDR2 is ANQGSEA. The CDR3 sequence is 14 residues long.

This chain joins TRBV20-1 and TRBJ2-1; the TRBD2 assignment by TCRdb is unverifiable without DNA. Germline CDR1 DFQATT, CDR2 SNEGSKA (reference sequence). The CDR3 length is 18 residues. CDR3 region: CSARGDSLGGPYYNEQFF.

The rearrangement links TRBV20-1 to TRBJ1-2. Germline V gene lookup returns CDR1 DFQATT and CDR2 SNEGSKA (reference sequence). The CDR3 is 12 amino acids. The CDR3 protein is CSDGYSNYGYTF.

V usage is TRBV12-3 or TRBV12-4 and J usage is TRBJ2-1. This CDR3 spans 16 amino acids. CDR3 residues: CASSPWTRLSYNEQFF.

Here the CDR3 reads CSARDDEGADEQYF. The V and J genes are TRBV20-1 and TRBJ2-7; the TCRdb call, TRBD1, lacks DNA for checking. Germline V gene sequence: CDR1 DFQATT, CDR2 SNEGSKA (reference sequence). The CDR3 runs to 14 residues.

The chain combines TRBV7-9 with TRBJ2-3; the D call from TCRdb, TRBD1, cannot be confirmed without DNA. Germline-derived CDR1 and CDR2 are SEHNR and FQNEAQ (reference sequence). The CDR3 runs 14 residues. CDR3: CASSPWDRTDTQYF.

V usage is TRBV20-1 and J usage is TRBJ2-1; absent DNA, TCRdb's TRBD2 call cannot be checked. The CDR3 is made up of 15 amino acids. CDR1 is DFQATT and CDR2 is SNEGSKA in the germline V gene (reference sequence). The CDR3 is CSARPPRVINYEQFF.